These T cell receptor beta chains were read from a single sample in a study of blood T cell repertoires in COVID-19. Sequencing was performed with immunoSEQ multiplex PCR; in TCRdb, only in-frame clones are kept and a portion is missing. The data contain almost 200,000 clones, 79% of them singletons. Sequenced input: peripheral blood. The receptor set was obtained from a middle-aged woman with COVID-19, enrolled during active disease. Both conserved end residues are part of each CDR3. A D gene is named only where the DNA matches it firmly. Rows give clone size only sometimes, using once, few, many, or a class for an expanded clone.

.,few,TRBJ2-7,14,TRBV7-9,CASSPTGTHYEQYF,TGTGCCAGCAGCCCGACAGGAACCCACTACGAGCAGTACTTC
TRBD2,.,TRBJ2-2,16,TRBV7-8,CASSLGTSGRSGELFF,TGTGCCAGCAGCTTAGGGACTAGCGGGAGATCCGGGGAGCTGTTTTTT
TRBD1,many,TRBJ1-1,11,TRBV20-1,CSAPDRKAAFF,TGCAGTGCTCCGGACAGGAAAGCTGCTTTCTTT
TRBD1,.,TRBJ1-2,14,TRBV6-5,CASSYIGTGSGYTF,TGTGCCAGCAGTTACATCGGGACAGGATCTGGCTACACCTTC
TRBD1,.,TRBJ2-3,14,TRBV4-2,CASSQLTGGDTQYF,TGTGCCAGCAGCCAATTGACAGGGGGCGATACGCAGTATTTT
TRBD2,.,TRBJ2-7,15,TRBV5-1,CASSLAASGSDEQYF,TGCGCCAGCAGCTTGGCGGCTAGCGGGAGTGACGAGCAGTACTTC
TRBD1,.,TRBJ1-4,15,TRBV18,CASSRTGTEWEKLFF,TGTGCCAGCTCAAGGACAGGGACCGAGTGGGAAAAACTGTTTTTT
TRBD1,once,TRBJ1-5,15,TRBV11-2,CASSRDRGRNQPQHF,TGTGCCAGCAGCCGAGACAGGGGAAGGAATCAGCCCCAGCATTTT
.,.,TRBJ1-2,12,TRBV5-4,CASSWGVDGYTF,TGTGCCAGCAGCTGGGGGGTAGATGGCTACACCTTC
TRBD1,.,TRBJ1-1,13,TRBV5-1,CASSEGQGVEAFF,TGCGCCAGCAGCGAGGGACAGGGGGTTGAAGCTTTCTTT
TRBD2,.,TRBJ2-1,15,TRBV6-2/TRBV6-3,CASRPPGLAGGPGFF,TGTGCCAGCAGACCTCCGGGACTAGCGGGAGGGCCGGGGTTCTTC
.,.,TRBJ1-2,12,TRBV30,CAWTGGAGGYTF,TGTGCCTGGACCGGGGGGGCCGGTGGCTACACCTTC
.,.,TRBJ1-2,14,TRBV20-1,CSASLPGDHYGYTF,TGCAGTGCTAGTCTTCCTGGAGATCACTATGGCTACACCTTC
.,.,TRBJ1-5,14,TRBV19,CASSNRFSNQPQHF,TGTGCCAGTAGTAATAGATTTAGCAATCAGCCCCAGCATTTT
TRBD1,.,TRBJ2-3,14,TRBV30,CAWRGRGHTDTQYF,TGTGCCTGGAGAGGCAGGGGGCACACAGATACGCAGTATTTT
TRBD2,many,TRBJ2-2,17,TRBV24-1,CATSGGGHFGDTGELFF,TGTGCCACCAGTGGCGGGGGGCATTTTGGGGACACCGGGGAGCTGTTTTTT
TRBD1,.,TRBJ2-1,17,TRBV10-3,CAISEPEGGQGNNEQFF,TGTGCCATCAGTGAGCCCGAGGGCGGACAGGGGAACAATGAGCAGTTCTTC
TRBD1,.,TRBJ1-2,16,TRBV27,CASSLLGQGAAYGYTF,TGTGCCAGCAGTTTATTGGGACAGGGGGCCGCCTATGGCTACACCTTC
.,.,TRBJ2-3,16,TRBV4-1,CASSLSGGGETDTQYF,TGCGCCAGCAGTCTAAGCGGAGGCGGGGAGACAGATACGCAGTATTTT
.,.,TRBJ2-4,14,TRBV25-1,CASSDSVAKNIQYF,TGTGCCAGCAGTGACAGTGTAGCCAAAAACATTCAGTACTTC
.,.,TRBJ1-3,15,TRBV30,CACPLHGVAGNTIYF,TGTGCCTGTCCCCTCCACGGGGTCGCTGGAAACACCATATATTTT
.,once,TRBJ2-3,15,TRBV6-5,CASSPLTSSTDTQYF,TGTGCCAGCAGCCCCCTTACTTCTAGCACAGATACGCAGTATTTT
TRBD1,many,TRBJ2-1,14,TRBV7-8,CASSAGGAYNEQFF,TGTGCCAGCAGCGCAGGGGGCGCGTACAATGAGCAGTTCTTC
.,.,TRBJ1-4,13,TRBV19,CASTQGIREKLFF,TGTGCCAGTACCCAGGGGATTCGGGAAAAACTGTTTTTT
.,.,TRBJ2-5,17,TRBV13,CASSLGSFRGIGETQYF,TGTGCCAGCAGCTTAGGTAGTTTCAGGGGCATAGGAGAGACCCAGTACTTC
.,.,TRBJ1-2,14,TRBV19,CASSIDRGRYGYTF,TGTGCCAGTAGTATAGATAGGGGCCGCTATGGCTACACCTTC
TRBD1,.,TRBJ1-2,13,TRBV18,CASSGTGVGGYTF,TGTGCCAGCTCCGGGACAGGGGTCGGTGGCTACACCTTC
TRBD1,.,TRBJ1-1,14,TRBV30,CAWVWDSMNTEAFF,TGTGCCTGGGTGTGGGACAGCATGAACACTGAAGCTTTCTTT
.,.,TRBJ1-1,14,TRBV19,CASSIIGNWAEAFF,TGTGCCAGTAGTATAATCGGGAATTGGGCTGAAGCTTTCTTT
TRBD1,.,TRBJ1-1,14,TRBV18,CASSPKQGSTEAFF,TGTGCCAGCTCGCCCAAACAGGGGAGCACTGAAGCTTTCTTT
TRBD1,.,TRBJ1-1,16,TRBV19,CASSIRGQGPNTEAFF,TGTGCCAGTAGTATCCGGGGACAGGGCCCTAACACTGAAGCTTTCTTT
.,.,TRBJ1-1,13,TRBV29-1,CSVWGREGTEAFF,TGCAGCGTTTGGGGGAGGGAGGGGACTGAAGCTTTCTTT
.,.,TRBJ2-1,15,TRBV27,CASRLGQGSYNEQFF,TGTGCCAGCCGTCTAGGGCAGGGCTCCTACAATGAGCAGTTCTTC
.,.,TRBJ2-1,13,TRBV13,CASSLWKGNEQFF,TGTGCCAGCAGCTTATGGAAGGGGAATGAGCAGTTCTTC
TRBD1,few,TRBJ1-2,13,TRBV7-9,CASSAGTAYGYTF,TGTGCCAGCAGCGCCGGGACAGCCTATGGCTACACCTTC
.,.,TRBJ1-2,15,TRBV5-8,CASSLGRGGNYGYTF,TGTGCCAGCAGCTTGGGGCGCGGGGGCAACTATGGCTACACCTTC
TRBD1,.,TRBJ2-1,13,TRBV12-3/TRBV12-4,CASSGDSYNEQFF,TGTGCCAGCAGCGGGGACAGCTACAATGAGCAGTTCTTC
.,.,TRBJ2-3,14,TRBV7-9,CASSLGLSTDTQYF,TGTGCCAGCAGCCTGGGACTCAGCACAGATACGCAGTATTTT
TRBD1,.,TRBJ1-1,13,TRBV11-3,CASSRGRDTEAFF,TGTGCCAGCAGCAGGGGGCGGGACACTGAAGCTTTCTTT
TRBD1,once,TRBJ2-1,16,TRBV9,CASSALGQGPYNEQFF,TGTGCCAGCAGCGCCCTGGGACAGGGGCCTTACAATGAGCAGTTCTTC
TRBD2,once,TRBJ2-7,11,TRBV6-5,CASSYSGLEYF,TGTGCCAGCAGTTACTCGGGACTAGAATACTTC
TRBD1,.,TRBJ2-7,15,TRBV5-4,CASSRGTGGADEQYF,TGTGCCAGCAGCAGGGGGACAGGGGGCGCGGACGAGCAGTACTTC
TRBD2,.,TRBJ2-7,15,TRBV2,CASSETSGYSYEQYF,TGTGCCAGCAGTGAGACTAGCGGATACTCCTACGAGCAGTACTTC
.,.,TRBJ1-6,13,TRBV9,CASSVAFVSPLHF,TGTGCCAGCAGCGTAGCCTTTGTCTCACCCCTCCACTTT
.,.,TRBJ1-6,14,TRBV30,CAWSPPLSNSPLHF,TGTGCCTGGAGTCCCCCCCTATCTAATTCACCCCTCCACTTT
.,.,TRBJ2-7,13,TRBV19,CASSASNSYEQYF,TGTGCCAGTAGTGCTAGTAACTCCTACGAGCAGTACTTC
TRBD2,.,TRBJ2-2,17,TRBV10-3,CAISGQRDQGFTGELFF,TGTGCCATCAGTGGCCAGCGGGATCAGGGCTTCACCGGGGAGCTGTTTTTT
.,many,TRBJ2-7,16,TRBV6-6,CASSWGESTGSYEQYF,TGTGCCAGCAGTTGGGGCGAATCGACAGGTTCCTACGAGCAGTACTTC
TRBD2,.,TRBJ2-3,13,TRBV27,CASSPSGGNTQYF,TGTGCCAGCAGCCCTAGCGGCGGCAATACGCAGTATTTT
.,.,TRBJ2-2,14,TRBV11-3,CASKRGRDTGELFF,TGTGCCAGCAAAAGGGGCCGCGACACCGGGGAGCTGTTTTTT
.,.,TRBJ1-1,14,TRBV29-1,CSVIRQGSDTEAFF,TGCAGCGTTATACGTCAGGGATCGGACACTGAAGCTTTCTTT
TRBD2,.,TRBJ2-7,17,TRBV4-3,CASSQYGTGGGFYEQYF,TGCGCCAGCAGCCAATATGGTACCGGGGGGGGTTTCTACGAGCAGTACTTC
.,.,TRBJ2-2,16,TRBV18,CASSPRQAGDTGELFF,TGTGCCAGCTCACCACGGCAGGCCGGCGACACCGGGGAGCTGTTTTTT
.,.,TRBJ2-5,14,TRBV6-5,CASSYVSPQETQYF,TGTGCCAGCAGTTACGTGTCCCCTCAAGAGACCCAGTACTTC
.,few,TRBJ1-5,15,TRBV28,CASRSRGQIGQPQHF,TGTGCCAGCAGGTCGCGGGGCCAGATCGGGCAGCCCCAGCATTTT
.,few,TRBJ2-7,13,TRBV9,CASSVADNYEQYF,TGTGCCAGCAGCGTAGCGGACAATTACGAGCAGTACTTC
.,.,TRBJ2-2,16,TRBV3-1/TRBV3-2,CASSQDLTSRPGELFF,TGTGCCAGCAGCCAAGATTTGACTAGTAGGCCCGGGGAGCTGTTTTTT
TRBD2,.,TRBJ2-3,19,TRBV9,CASSVGSSSGGAGADTQYF,TGTGCCAGCAGCGTAGGCAGCTCCAGCGGGGGGGCCGGGGCAGATACGCAGTATTTT
TRBD2,few,TRBJ2-1,15,TRBV19,CASSPRVAGDNEQFF,TGTGCCAGTAGTCCCAGGGTAGCGGGAGACAATGAGCAGTTCTTC
.,once,TRBJ2-1,15,TRBV18,CASSPAGSLYNEQFF,TGTGCCAGCTCACCGGCGGGAAGCTTATACAATGAGCAGTTCTTC